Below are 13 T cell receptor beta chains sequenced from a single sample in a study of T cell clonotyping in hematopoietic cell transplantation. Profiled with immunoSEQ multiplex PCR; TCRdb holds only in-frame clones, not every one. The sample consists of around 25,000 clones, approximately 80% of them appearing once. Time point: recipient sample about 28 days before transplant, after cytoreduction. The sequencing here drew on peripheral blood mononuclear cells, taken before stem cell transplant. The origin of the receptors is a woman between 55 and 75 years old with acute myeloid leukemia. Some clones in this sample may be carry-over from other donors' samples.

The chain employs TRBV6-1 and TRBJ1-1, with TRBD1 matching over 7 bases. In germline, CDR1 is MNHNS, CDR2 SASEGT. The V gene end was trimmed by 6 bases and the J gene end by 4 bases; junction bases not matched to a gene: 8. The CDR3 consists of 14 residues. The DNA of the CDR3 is TGTGCCAGCAGCTGGGAGGGGGCCGTCACTGAAGCTTTCTTT. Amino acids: CASSWEGAVTEAFF.

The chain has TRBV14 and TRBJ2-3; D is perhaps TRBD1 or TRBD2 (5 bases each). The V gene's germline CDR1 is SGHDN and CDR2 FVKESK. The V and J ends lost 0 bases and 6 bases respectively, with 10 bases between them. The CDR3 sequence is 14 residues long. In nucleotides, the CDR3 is TGTGCCAGCAGCCAAGACCCCTGGGGGGATACGCAGTATTTT. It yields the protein CASSQDPWGDTQYF.

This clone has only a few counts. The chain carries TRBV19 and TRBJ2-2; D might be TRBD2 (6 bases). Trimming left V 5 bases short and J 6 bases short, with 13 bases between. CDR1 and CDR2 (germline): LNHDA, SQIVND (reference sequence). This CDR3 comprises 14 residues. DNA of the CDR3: TGTGCCAGTAGTTTTATGGTAGCGGCCGGGGAGCTGTTTTTT. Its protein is CASSFMVAAGELFF.

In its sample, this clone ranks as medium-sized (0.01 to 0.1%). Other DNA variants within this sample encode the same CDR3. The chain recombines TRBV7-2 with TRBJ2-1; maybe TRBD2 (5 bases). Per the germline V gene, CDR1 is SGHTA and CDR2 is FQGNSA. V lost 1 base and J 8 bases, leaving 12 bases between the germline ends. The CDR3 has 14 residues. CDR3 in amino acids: CASSLGVGGDEQFF. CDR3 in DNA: TGTGCCAGCAGCTTAGGGGTTGGAGGTGATGAGCAGTTCTTC.

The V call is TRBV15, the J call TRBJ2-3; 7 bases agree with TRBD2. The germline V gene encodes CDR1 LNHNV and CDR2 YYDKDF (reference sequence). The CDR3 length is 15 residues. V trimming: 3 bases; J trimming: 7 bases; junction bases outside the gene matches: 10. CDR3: CATSSRLADINTQYF. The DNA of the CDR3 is TGTGCCACCAGCAGCAGGCTAGCGGATATAAATACGCAGTATTTT.

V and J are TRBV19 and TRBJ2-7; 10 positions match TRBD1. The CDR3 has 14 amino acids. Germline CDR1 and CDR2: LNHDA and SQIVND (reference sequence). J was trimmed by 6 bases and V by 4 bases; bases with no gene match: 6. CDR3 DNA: TGTGCCAGTAGTAGGACAGGGGGTACTGGCGAGCAGTACTTC. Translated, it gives CASSRTGGTGEQYF.

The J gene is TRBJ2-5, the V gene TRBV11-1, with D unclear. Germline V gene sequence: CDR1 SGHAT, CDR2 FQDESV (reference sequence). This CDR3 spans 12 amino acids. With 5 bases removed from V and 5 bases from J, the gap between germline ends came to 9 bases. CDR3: CASSARLETQYF. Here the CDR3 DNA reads TGTGCCAGCAGCGCCAGGTTGGAGACCCAGTACTTC.

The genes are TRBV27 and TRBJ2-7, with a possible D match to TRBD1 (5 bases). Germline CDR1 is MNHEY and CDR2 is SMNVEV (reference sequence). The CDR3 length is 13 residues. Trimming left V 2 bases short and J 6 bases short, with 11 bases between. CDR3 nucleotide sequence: TGTGCCAGCAGTTTAGCAGGGTTAGGCGAGCAGTACTTC. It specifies CASSLAGLGEQYF.

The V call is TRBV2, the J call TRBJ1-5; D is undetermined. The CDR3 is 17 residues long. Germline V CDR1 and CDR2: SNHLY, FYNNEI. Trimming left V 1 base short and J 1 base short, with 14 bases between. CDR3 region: CASSEGRRGRSNQPQHF. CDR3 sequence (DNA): TGTGCCAGCAGTGAAGGCAGGAGAGGGAGGAGCAATCAGCCCCAGCATTTT.

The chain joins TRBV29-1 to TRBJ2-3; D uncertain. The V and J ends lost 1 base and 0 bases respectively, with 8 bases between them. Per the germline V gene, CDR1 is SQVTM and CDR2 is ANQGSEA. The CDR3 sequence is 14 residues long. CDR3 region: CSVEGRYSTDTQYF. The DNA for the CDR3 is TGCAGCGTTGAAGGCCGGTATAGCACAGATACGCAGTATTTT.

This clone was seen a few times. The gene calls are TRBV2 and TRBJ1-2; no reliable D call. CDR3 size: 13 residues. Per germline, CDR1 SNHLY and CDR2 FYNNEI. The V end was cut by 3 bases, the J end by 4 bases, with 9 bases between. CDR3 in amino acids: CASSDHGSYGYTF. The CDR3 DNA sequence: TGTGCCAGCAGTGACCACGGATCCTATGGCTACACCTTC.

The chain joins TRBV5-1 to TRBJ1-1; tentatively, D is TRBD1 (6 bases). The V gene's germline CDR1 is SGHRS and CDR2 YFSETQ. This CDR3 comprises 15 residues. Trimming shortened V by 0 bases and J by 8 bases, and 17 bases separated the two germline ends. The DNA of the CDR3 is TGCGCCAGCAGCTTGGCCGAGGGGCAAAGGGGGGAAGCTTTCTTT. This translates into CASSLAEGQRGEAFF.

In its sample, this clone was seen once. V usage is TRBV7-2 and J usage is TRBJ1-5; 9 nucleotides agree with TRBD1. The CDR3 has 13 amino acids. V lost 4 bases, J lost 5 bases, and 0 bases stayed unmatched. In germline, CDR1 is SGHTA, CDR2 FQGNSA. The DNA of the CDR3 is TGTGCCAGCAGCTGGGACAGGGATCAGCCCCAGCATTTT. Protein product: CASSWDRDQPQHF.